Listed below are T cell receptor beta chains from one sample, sequenced in a study of blood T cell repertoires in COVID-19. Clones were sequenced by immunoSEQ multiplex PCR, and TCRdb holds only the in-frame ones, with some missing. The sample holds tens of thousands of clones, 87% seen once. The specimen sequenced was peripheral blood. These receptors were taken from a man between 60 and 75 years old with acute or convalescent COVID-19. Each CDR3 is given without its conserved first and last residue.

v_gene: TRBV25-1
CDR3aa: ATELGGYT

v_gene: TRBV30
CDR3aa: AWNAGMSYNEQF

v_gene: TRBV18
CDR3aa: ASSPPGGSYEQY

v_gene: TRBV15
CDR3aa: ATSRDGTGNGYT

v_gene: TRBV30
CDR3aa: AWSRGTGGSSYT

v_gene: TRBV19
CDR3aa: ASSILTGDNEQF

v_gene: TRBV4-3
CDR3aa: ASSQDRGFNYGYT

v_gene: TRBV6-2/TRBV6-3
CDR3aa: ASSYSPTEGPNQPQH

v_gene: TRBV5-1
CDR3aa: ASLGTTNTEAF

v_gene: TRBV7-2
CDR3aa: ASSLGGLASAGELF

v_gene: TRBV10-2
CDR3aa: ASRDGQGTNEKLF

v_gene: TRBV7-2
CDR3aa: ASSTQSGGRITEAF

v_gene: TRBV6-2/TRBV6-3
CDR3aa: ASSPDSNYGYT

v_gene: TRBV9
CDR3aa: ASSLILGQGEAF

v_gene: TRBV6-2/TRBV6-3
CDR3aa: ASSYSLGAAPKTYEQY

v_gene: TRBV7-8
CDR3aa: ASSLVQAAHQAGSYT

v_gene: TRBV9
CDR3aa: ASSVNTGAAY

v_gene: TRBV27
CDR3aa: ASSLYPQGEQY

v_gene: TRBV30
CDR3aa: AWSAGQGGGYT

v_gene: TRBV10-3
CDR3aa: AISESLLASGGREY

v_gene: TRBV27
CDR3aa: ASSTRTGASTDTQY

v_gene: TRBV27
CDR3aa: ASSSGGGDSYEQY

v_gene: TRBV19
CDR3aa: ASSSGIGNSPLH

v_gene: TRBV27
CDR3aa: ASSPDRFGGYT

v_gene: TRBV5-6
CDR3aa: ASSLESAGGREKLF

v_gene: TRBV3-1/TRBV3-2
CDR3aa: ASSQLIGDYGYT

v_gene: TRBV19
CDR3aa: ASSIDPAGGESGNTIY

v_gene: TRBV9
CDR3aa: ASSAQGGANNGELF

v_gene: TRBV7-2
CDR3aa: ASSGPINEQF

v_gene: TRBV5-4
CDR3aa: ASSPGLAGGGELF

v_gene: TRBV6-4
CDR3aa: ASSDSISPAGRSYEQY

v_gene: TRBV20-1
CDR3aa: SASTSPRGGYEQY

v_gene: TRBV11-2
CDR3aa: ASSLGAGSSGYGYT

v_gene: TRBV10-3
CDR3aa: AIGAGTGDYGYT

v_gene: TRBV6-5
CDR3aa: ASSPGTIETQY

v_gene: TRBV7-2
CDR3aa: ASKDLAGGSYEQY

v_gene: TRBV6-2/TRBV6-3
CDR3aa: ASSNPAVSSYEQY

v_gene: TRBV5-1
CDR3aa: ASSLGGGVGNQPQH

v_gene: TRBV6-5
CDR3aa: ATPSGNQPQH

v_gene: TRBV9
CDR3aa: ASTRGGSDSYNSPLH

v_gene: TRBV6-1
CDR3aa: ASSEIVEVGDTQY

v_gene: TRBV24-1
CDR3aa: ATSDYRGTGELF

v_gene: TRBV21-1
CDR3aa: ASSKKPRNTEAF

v_gene: TRBV18
CDR3aa: ASSPSPPFNGYT

v_gene: TRBV11-2
CDR3aa: ASSSTGGNTEAF

v_gene: TRBV6-5
CDR3aa: ASTTRGGAGNTIY

v_gene: TRBV6-5
CDR3aa: ASSWGLAGATDTQY

v_gene: TRBV5-8
CDR3aa: ASSLGSSGNTIY

v_gene: TRBV11-2
CDR3aa: ASSRLAGFGTQY

v_gene: TRBV14
CDR3aa: ASSPNGLYGYT

v_gene: TRBV11-2
CDR3aa: ASSFGGGTNEKLF

v_gene: TRBV10-3
CDR3aa: ATTGGSTDTQY

v_gene: TRBV7-2
CDR3aa: ASSFRGSNQPQH

v_gene: TRBV6-5
CDR3aa: ASTDRVTEAF